Shown below are 18 T cell receptor beta chains from a single sample sequenced in a study of response to subunit inactivated influenza vaccine (dated 2018 in TCRdb). Libraries were built with RT-PCR. Data came from an Illumina HiSeq 2500. Starting from the raw public reads, TCRdb applied fastp trimming at Q25, assembled clones with MiXCR and retained in-frame beta chains. Duplicate CDR3 protein sequences are folded into a single record with the most common DNA and genes. The sample profile shows about 650,000 distinct CDR3 sequences; around 13% of them were found once. The top ten clonotypes cover 6% to 9.5% of the sample. This specimen consisted of PBMCs from blood, obtained 14 to 15 days before vaccination. The receptors stem from a man between 50 and 59 years old who received an inactivated influenza vaccine. Donor details come from another sample of the same person, matched by shared clones.

V gene TRBV5-1 combines with J gene TRBJ1-4; D is uncertain. CDR1 and CDR2 from the germline V gene are SGHRS and YFSETQ. Trimming shortened V by 2 bases and J by 1 base, and 9 bases separated the two germline ends. The length of the CDR3 is 15 residues. The CDR3 is CASSFSGRTNEKLFF. Written as DNA, the CDR3 is TGCGCCAGCAGCTTCAGTGGCAGAACTAATGAAAAACTGTTTTTT.

This clonotype was seen only a few times. The chain recombines TRBV7-8 with TRBJ2-1; 16 nucleotides match TRBD2. CDR3 length equals 18 residues. Trimming cost V 5 bases and J 9 bases; bases outside gene matches: 13. Per germline, CDR1 SGHVS and CDR2 FQNEAQ. The CDR3 sequence: CASSVYSGTSGGAGEQFF. The CDR3 DNA reads as TGTGCCAGCAGCGTCTACTCCGGGACTAGCGGGGGGGCGGGTGAGCAGTTCTTC.

This chain uses TRBV6-2 or TRBV6-3 with TRBJ2-2, with TRBD1 matching 7 bases. V lost 2 bases, J lost 6 bases, and 9 bases stayed unmatched. CDR1 MNHEY and CDR2 SVGEGT come from the germline V gene. The CDR3 is 16 residues long. CDR3 amino acids: CASSYPTGNKAGELFF. The CDR3 DNA is TGTGCCAGCAGTTACCCGACAGGGAATAAAGCCGGGGAGCTGTTTTTT.

The chain is built from TRBV10-3 and TRBJ2-2, with TRBD2 identical over 7 bases. V lost 4 bases to trimming and J lost 3 bases; unmatched junction nucleotides: 11. The CDR3 contains 17 residues. CDR1 and CDR2 (germline): ENHRY, SYGVKD. The CDR3 DNA reads TGTGCCATCAGTGGATTAGGGAGGGGTTCGGACACCGGGGAGCTGTTTTTT. Translating it yields CAISGLGRGSDTGELFF.

The CDR3 region is CAIRSRDREGSEQYF. CDR3 sequence (DNA): TGTGCCATCAGATCCCGGGACAGGGAAGGCTCCGAGCAGTACTTC. The V gene is TRBV10-3, the J gene TRBJ2-7, with 9 bases fitting TRBD1. The V gene end was trimmed by 6 bases and the J gene end by 6 bases; junction bases not matched to a gene: 12. Germline CDR1 reads ENHRY; CDR2 reads SYGVKD. CDR3 length equals 15 residues.

The rearrangement links TRBV2 to TRBJ2-5; D assignment may be TRBD1 or TRBD2 (6 bases each). The ends were cut back, 6 bases at V and 4 bases at J, with 15 bases in the middle. The length of the CDR3 is 14 residues. CDR1 SNHLY and CDR2 FYNNEI come from the germline V gene. CDR3 nucleotides: TGTGCCAGCAGAGTCTCCGGGGGCACAGAGACCCAGTACTTC. Translated, it gives CASRVSGGTETQYF.

V and J are TRBV7-9 and TRBJ2-5; the D is unclear. The CDR3 runs 15 residues. The V end was cut by 5 bases, the J end by 1 base, with 14 bases between. Per the germline V gene, CDR1 is SEHNR and CDR2 is FQNEAQ (reference sequence). The CDR3 coding sequence is TGTGCCAGCAGCCTCTCGATGGGTATCCAAGAGACCCAGTACTTC. Its translation is CASSLSMGIQETQYF.

This clonotype was observed a handful of times. This sequence joins TRBV27 and TRBJ2-7; 9 bases agree with TRBD2. CDR3 length: 15 residues. V gave up 3 bases and J gave up 0 bases; unmatched junction bases: 3. Germline V CDR1 and CDR2: MNHEY, SMNVEV (reference sequence). The CDR3 region has the DNA TGTGCCAGCAGTTTCGGGACTAGCAGCTCCTACGAGCAGTACTTC. This gives the protein CASSFGTSSSYEQYF.

This chain connects TRBV28 to TRBJ2-7, with D tentatively TRBD1 or TRBD2 (5 bases each). The CDR3 totals 14 residues. Germline V lookup: CDR1 MDHEN, CDR2 SYDVKM. The V end lost 4 bases, the J end lost 1 base, and 11 bases lay between the germline ends. The CDR3, as DNA: TGTGCCAGCAGTTCTGGGGGAATATCCTACGAGCAGTACTTC. Its protein product is CASSSGGISYEQYF.

V and J are TRBV5-1 and TRBJ2-7; weak D call: TRBD2 (6 bases). V was pared by 1 base and J by 0 bases, with 14 bases between. The germline gives CDR1 SGHRS, CDR2 YFSETQ. The CDR3 covers 16 residues. CDR3: CASSLLFGTDSYEQYF. The CDR3 nucleotides read TGCGCCAGCAGCTTGTTATTCGGGACTGACTCCTACGAGCAGTACTTC. The entire variable domain, with the rest obtained from reference TRBV5-1 and TRBJ2-7, is as follows: KAGVTQTPRYLIKTRGQQVTLSCSPISGHRSVSWYQQTPGQGLQFLFEYFSETQRNKGNFPGRFSGRQFSNSRSEMNVSTLELGDSALYLCASSLLFGTDSYEQYFGPGTRLTVT.

V usage is TRBV5-1 and J usage is TRBJ2-5, with 8 positions matching TRBD2. CDR3 length: 16 residues. The V gene's germline CDR1 is SGHRS and CDR2 YFSETQ. Unmatched junction bases numbered 8, after V lost 2 bases and J lost 2 bases. The CDR3 protein is CASSFASGGPQETQYF. As DNA, the CDR3 is TGCGCCAGCAGCTTTGCCAGCGGGGGACCTCAAGAGACCCAGTACTTC. Filled out from reference TRBV5-1 and TRBJ2-5, the complete variable domain reads KAGVTQTPRYLIKTRGQQVTLSCSPISGHRSVSWYQQTPGQGLQFLFEYFSETQRNKGNFPGRFSGRQFSNSRSEMNVSTLELGDSALYLCASSFASGGPQETQYFGPGTRLLVL.

This chain links TRBV27 with TRBJ2-7, with TRBD2 matching 9 bases. The V gene's germline CDR1 is MNHEY and CDR2 SMNVEV (reference sequence). V lost 6 bases, J lost 3 bases, and 18 bases stayed unmatched. The length of the CDR3 is 18 residues. The CDR3 DNA sequence: TGTGCCAGCAGCCCGGACAGGCGAGGACTAGCGTGGCACTACGAGCAGTACTTC. Residues: CASSPDRRGLAWHYEQYF.

The chain links TRBV5-1 to TRBJ1-1; perhaps TRBD1 as D (6 bases). CDR1 SGHRS and CDR2 YFSETQ come from the germline V gene. V lost 2 bases and J lost 1, with 9 bases in between. The CDR3 runs to 14 residues. The CDR3 sequence: CASSFGGQNTEAFF. CDR3 nucleotide sequence: TGCGCCAGCAGCTTCGGGGGACAGAACACTGAAGCTTTCTTT.

A few counts support this clonotype. The CDR3 loop reads CASSSRVAGGPNSEQFF. CDR3 in DNA: TGCGCCAGCAGCTCCCGGGTAGCGGGAGGGCCTAACAGTGAGCAGTTCTTC. The chain employs TRBV5-1 and TRBJ2-1, with TRBD2 identical over 11 bases. Germline values: CDR1 SGHRS, CDR2 YFSETQ. Unmatched junction bases numbered 14, after V lost 3 bases and J lost 9 bases. The CDR3 loop spans 17 amino acids.

The genes are TRBV24-1 and TRBJ2-3; tentative D call: TRBD2 (5 bases). Germline V lookup: CDR1 KGHDR, CDR2 SFDVKD. The CDR3 has 12 residues. Trimming took off 7 bases at V and 5 bases at J, with 9 bases between the two ends. CDR3: CATRDRGDTQYF. CDR3 coding DNA: TGTGCCACCAGGGATCGGGGAGATACGCAGTATTTT.

This clonotype was counted between two and nine times. DNA for the CDR3: TGCGCCAGCAGCCTGACTCAGGGGCCCGATGAGCAGTTCTTC. Its protein is CASSLTQGPDEQFF. The gene calls are TRBV5-1 and TRBJ2-1, with a tentative D call TRBD1 (6 bases). Trimming took off 4 bases at V and 8 bases at J, with 16 bases between the two ends. Looked up from germline, CDR1 is SGHRS and CDR2 is YFSETQ. The CDR3 is 14 amino acids. Together with reference TRBV5-1 and TRBJ2-1, the CDR3 gives the full variable domain: KAGVTQTPRYLIKTRGQQVTLSCSPISGHRSVSWYQQTPGQGLQFLFEYFSETQRNKGNFPGRFSGRQFSNSRSEMNVSTLELGDSALYLCASSLTQGPDEQFFGPGTRLTVL.

This clonotype has more than one count but fewer than ten. The chain couples TRBV6-6 to TRBJ1-1; maybe TRBD1 (6 bases). V gave up 6 bases and J gave up 4 bases, with 12 bases separating them. The length of the CDR3 is 13 residues. The germline CDR1 and CDR2 sequences are MNHNY and SVGAGI (reference sequence). The CDR3 reads CASRPTGPTEAFF. The DNA for the CDR3 is TGTGCCAGCAGACCAACAGGGCCCACTGAAGCTTTCTTT.

The chain links TRBV20-1 to TRBJ1-4; D is uncertain. V shed 1 base and J shed 4 bases, with 10 bases lying between them. From germline, CDR1 is DFQATT and CDR2 SNEGSKA (reference sequence). The CDR3 has 14 amino acids. CDR3 in DNA: TGCAGTGCTAGAGCCCGGGGTAATAATGAAAAACTGTTTTTT. It yields the protein CSARARGNNEKLFF.